One sample yielded the 31 T cell receptor beta chains listed below, sequenced in a study of shared clonotypes between healthy human individuals. Repertoires were generated with immunoSEQ multiplex PCR, while TCRdb's copy carries only in-frame clones and drops some. The sample includes approximately 700,000 clones, about three quarters of them seen just once. Source material: memory CD4+ T cells sorted from blood. The subset denotes: CD45RA-negative fraction. The origin of the receptors is a woman in her 30s in good health.

This clone was counted many times. Distinct nucleotide sequences in the sample also encode this CDR3. The chain recombines TRBV6-1 with TRBJ1-1, with D perhaps matching TRBD1 (5 bases). Trimming shortened V by 2 bases and J by 4 bases, and 11 bases separated the two germline ends. CDR1 MNHNS and CDR2 SASEGT come from the germline V gene. The CDR3 is made up of 14 amino acids. In DNA, the CDR3 is TGTGCCAGCAGTGAAACTGGGGCGGTCACTGAAGCTTTCTTT. This codes for CASSETGAVTEAFF.

The gene calls are TRBV6-5 and TRBJ1-2; weak D call: TRBD1 (5 bases). The CDR3 contains 14 residues. The germline gives CDR1 MNHEY, CDR2 SVGAGI. Deletions cut 6 bases from V and 7 bases from J, with 18 bases between. The CDR3 DNA reads TGTGCCAGCAGCCCACGGGACCCGGGCGCTGGCTACACCTTC. Residues: CASSPRDPGAGYTF.

The chain employs TRBV11-3 and TRBJ2-1, with TRBD2 matching 11 bases. The germline V gene encodes CDR1 SGHNT and CDR2 YENEEA. The CDR3 is 13 residues long. J lost 9 bases, V lost 6 bases, and 4 bases had no gene match. CDR3 sequence (DNA): TGTGCCAGCAGTGTCCTAGCGGGAGGTGAGCAGTTCTTC. Encoded protein: CASSVLAGGEQFF.

V usage is TRBV11-2 and J usage is TRBJ1-1, with D uncertain. V was trimmed by 6 bases and J by 8 bases, leaving 13 bases between them. The germline V gene encodes CDR1 SGHAT and CDR2 FQNNGV. The CDR3 is made up of 12 amino acids. DNA for the CDR3: TGTGCCAGCAGGAGTAATGGCCCCGAAGCTTTCTTT. Its translation is CASRSNGPEAFF. The complete variable domain, with remaining parts taken from reference TRBV11-2 and TRBJ1-1, reads EAGVAQSPRYKIIEKRQSVAFWCNPISGHATLYWYQQILGQGPKLLIQFQNNGVVDDSQLPKDRFSAERLKGVDSTLKIQPAKLEDSAVYLCASRSNGPEAFFGQGTRLTVV.

This clone was found once. V usage is TRBV15 and J usage is TRBJ1-1, with D tentatively TRBD1 (5 bases). Germline V gene lookup returns CDR1 LNHNV and CDR2 YYDKDF (reference sequence). V gave up 2 bases and J gave up 1 base, with 11 bases separating them. The CDR3 is made up of 15 amino acids. Written as DNA, the CDR3 is TGTGCCACCAGCAGACGACAGCTCACGAACACTGAAGCTTTCTTT. It translates to CATSRRQLTNTEAFF.

This clone was seen ten or more times. The rearrangement joins TRBV2 to TRBJ1-5, with D possibly matching TRBD1 (6 bases). CDR1 and CDR2 (germline): SNHLY, FYNNEI. V gave up 7 bases and J gave up 3 bases, with 13 bases separating them. This CDR3 has 14 amino acids. CDR3 sequence (DNA): TGTGCCAGCAACGAACAGGGCAACAATCAGCCCCAGCATTTT. Its protein is CASNEQGNNQPQHF.

The chain has TRBV11-2 and TRBJ2-2; 12 nucleotides line up with TRBD2. J gave up 5 bases and V 4 bases, and 2 bases lay outside the gene matches. CDR1 is SGHAT, CDR2 FQNNGV, per germline. The CDR3 sequence is 15 residues long. The CDR3 DNA sequence: TGTGCCAGCAGCTCCACTAGCGGGGGGACCGGGGAGCTGTTTTTT. Residues: CASSSTSGGTGELFF.

V gene TRBV28 combines with J gene TRBJ1-1; 7 nucleotides line up with TRBD1. V gave up 2 bases and J gave up 7 bases; unmatched junction bases: 4. CDR3 length equals 13 residues. CDR1 is MDHEN, CDR2 SYDVKM, per germline. CDR3 loop: CASSLAGQDEAFF. In nucleotides, the CDR3 is TGTGCCAGCAGTTTAGCCGGACAGGATGAAGCTTTCTTT.

The chain combines TRBV11-2 with TRBJ2-2; D is perhaps TRBD1 (5 bases). This CDR3 spans 12 amino acids. Germline lookup yields CDR1 SGHAT and CDR2 FQNNGV. Trimming removed 5 bases at V and 6 bases at J, with 7 bases between. CDR3 residues: CASSQGAGELFF. CDR3 DNA: TGTGCCAGCAGCCAGGGTGCCGGGGAGCTGTTTTTT.

J is TRBJ2-6 and V is TRBV27, with D possibly being TRBD1 (6 bases). Germline CDR1 MNHEY, CDR2 SMNVEV (reference sequence). The CDR3 extends over 18 amino acids. V gave up 3 bases and J gave up 0 bases, with 15 bases separating them. The CDR3 is CASSLSGHRSSGANVLTF. In DNA form, the CDR3 reads TGTGCCAGCAGTTTGTCGGGACACAGAAGCTCTGGGGCCAACGTCCTGACTTTC.

This clone was found once. J is TRBJ1-4 and V is TRBV5-1; D unclear. The CDR3 is 11 residues long. Germline V gene lookup returns CDR1 SGHRS and CDR2 YFSETQ. Trimming took 2 bases from V and 8 from J, leaving 4 bases between them. In DNA, the CDR3 is TGCGCCAGCAGCTTTAACGAAAAACTGTTTTTT. It encodes CASSFNEKLFF.

V usage is TRBV13 and J usage is TRBJ2-1; no clear D. V was trimmed by 5 bases and J by 6 bases, leaving 2 bases between them. In germline, CDR1 is PRHDT, CDR2 FYEKMQ (reference sequence). CDR3 length: 10 residues. The CDR3 DNA follows: TGTGCCAGCAGCGTCAATGAGCAGTTCTTC. Translated: CASSVNEQFF.

In its sample, this clone was seen a few times. The chain recombines TRBV5-1 with TRBJ2-2, with TRBD2 matching over 7 bases. CDR3 length: 16 residues. Losses at the gene ends were 4 bases for V and 6 bases for J; bases not matched to a gene: 12. The V gene's germline CDR1 is SGHRS and CDR2 YFSETQ. The CDR3, as DNA: TGCGCCAGCAGCCCCGAGGGCTGGGAGGGGTCCGGGGAGCTGTTTTTT. Protein sequence: CASSPEGWEGSGELFF.

The chain has TRBV28 and TRBJ1-2; TRBD1 matches 9 bases. The CDR3 runs 15 residues. With 5 bases clipped from V and 7 bases from J, the junction kept 11 bases outside the gene matches. Germline V lookup: CDR1 MDHEN, CDR2 SYDVKM. CDR3 DNA sequence: TGTGCCAGCAGTCCAAACCTACAGGGGGCGCCTGGCTACACCTTC. This codes for CASSPNLQGAPGYTF.

The genes are TRBV6-5 and TRBJ1-1; TRBD1 agrees at 8 bases. Germline V lookup: CDR1 MNHEY, CDR2 SVGAGI. V lost 5 bases to trimming and J lost 9 bases; unmatched junction nucleotides: 5. The length of the CDR3 is 12 residues. The CDR3 DNA follows: TGTGCCAGCAGTGACCAGGGGGCGAAAGCTTTCTTT. Translated, it gives CASSDQGAKAFF.

This clone was seen more than once but under ten times. The V and J genes are TRBV7-9 and TRBJ2-1, with a weak D call TRBD2 (6 bases). The CDR3 spans 13 residues. V was shortened by 5 bases and J by 4 bases, with 9 bases between the two germline ends. CDR1 is SEHNR and CDR2 is FQNEAQ in the germline V gene (reference sequence). For the CDR3, the DNA is TGTGCCAGCAGCGGGGACTTATACAATGAGCAGTTCTTC. This codes for CASSGDLYNEQFF.

This chain joins TRBV13 and TRBJ2-7, with 13 bases fitting TRBD2. This CDR3 has 17 amino acids. Germline V CDR1 and CDR2: PRHDT, FYEKMQ (reference sequence). J lost 4 bases, V lost 5 bases, and 11 bases had no gene match. CDR3 DNA: TGTGCCAGCAGCAAACCGACCGGGACTAGCGGGAAATACGAGCAGTACTTC. Translation gives CASSKPTGTSGKYEQYF. Full variable domain (remainder filled in from reference TRBV13 and TRBJ2-7): AAGVIQSPRHLIKEKRETATLKCYPIPRHDTVYWYQQGPGQDPQFLISFYEKMQSDKGSIPDRFSAQQFSDYHSELNMSSLELGDSALYFCASSKPTGTSGKYEQYFGPGTRLTVT.

The chain employs TRBV27 and TRBJ2-3; D is unclear. CDR1 MNHEY and CDR2 SMNVEV come from the germline V gene (reference sequence). The germline V and J ends were trimmed by 5 bases and 4 bases, with 13 bases remaining between them. The CDR3 length is 14 residues. The CDR3 sequence: CASSPYSSADTQYF. The DNA of the CDR3 is TGTGCCAGCAGTCCCTACTCAAGCGCAGATACGCAGTATTTT.

This clone was observed a few times. The CDR3 here is CAISARQGTHNQPQHF. CDR3 DNA sequence: TGTGCCATCAGCGCGCGACAGGGTACCCACAATCAGCCCCAGCATTTT. The chain has TRBV10-3 and TRBJ1-5; TRBD1 agrees at 7 bases. The V gene end was trimmed by 6 bases and the J gene end by 3 bases; junction bases not matched to a gene: 11. CDR1 and CDR2 (germline): ENHRY, SYGVKD. The CDR3 totals 16 residues.

The chain uses TRBV11-2 and TRBJ2-2; no reliable D call. Per germline, CDR1 SGHAT and CDR2 FQNNGV. Trimming left V 2 bases short and J 2 bases short, with 9 bases between. This CDR3 is built from 15 residues. This CDR3 reads CASSLRRPNTGELFF. The CDR3 nucleotides read TGTGCCAGCAGCTTAAGACGACCTAACACCGGGGAGCTGTTTTTT.

Here the CDR3 reads CAISESLQAEQYF. The DNA for the CDR3 is TGTGCCATCAGTGAGTCGTTACAGGCCGAGCAGTACTTC. V is TRBV10-3 and J is TRBJ2-7; a possible D gene is TRBD1 (5 bases). CDR3 length equals 13 residues. Germline CDR1 reads ENHRY; CDR2 reads SYGVKD. V gave up 0 bases and J gave up 6 bases, with 9 bases separating them.

This clone was seen many times. CDR3 nucleotides: TGTGCCAGTAGTACCGGACGGAGAGGCTACGAGCAGTACTTC. Its translation: CASSTGRRGYEQYF. V gene TRBV19 combines with J gene TRBJ2-7; D gene unclear. V gave up 4 bases and J gave up 3 bases, with 13 bases separating them. The CDR3 loop spans 14 amino acids. CDR1 and CDR2 (germline): LNHDA, SQIVND (reference sequence).

This clone was recorded at least ten times. The J gene is TRBJ2-7, the V gene TRBV27; 10 bases match TRBD1. Germline V gene lookup returns CDR1 MNHEY and CDR2 SMNVEV (reference sequence). The CDR3 is made up of 15 amino acids. With 6 bases clipped from V and 3 bases from J, the junction kept 8 bases outside the gene matches. CDR3 in DNA: TGTGCCAGCAGGGACTGGAGGACAGGGGGCTACGAGCAGTACTTC. It is translated as CASRDWRTGGYEQYF.

The chain links TRBV6-6 to TRBJ2-7, with TRBD1 matching 7 bases. CDR1 and CDR2 from the germline V gene are MNHNY and SVGAGI (reference sequence). Trimming removed 6 bases from V and 4 bases from J; junction bases left unmatched: 12. The CDR3 runs 15 residues. CDR3 amino acids: CASRPNRGIVYEQYF. The CDR3 nucleotides read TGTGCCAGCAGGCCTAACAGGGGAATCGTTTACGAGCAGTACTTC.

For this clone: The sample has other DNA sequences that encode this CDR3 too. This chain connects TRBV28 to TRBJ2-5; D is ambiguous. Trimming shortened V by 5 bases and J by 2 bases, and 12 bases separated the two germline ends. Germline-derived CDR1 and CDR2 are MDHEN and SYDVKM. The CDR3 totals 14 residues. The CDR3 sequence: CASSPTQEQETQYF. In DNA, the CDR3 is TGTGCCAGCAGTCCCACCCAGGAACAAGAGACCCAGTACTTC.

V gene TRBV7-6 combines with J gene TRBJ2-7; 9 bases fit TRBD1. The germline CDR1 and CDR2 sequences are SGHVS and FNYEAQ. Trimming removed 5 bases from V and 0 bases from J; junction bases left unmatched: 17. This CDR3 comprises 19 residues. The CDR3 is CASSPHGTGFFKGSYEQYF. The CDR3 DNA reads TGTGCCAGCAGCCCACACGGGACAGGGTTCTTTAAGGGCTCCTACGAGCAGTACTTC. Full variable domain (outside the CDR3, taken from reference TRBV7-6 and TRBJ2-7): GAGVSQSPRYKVTKRGQDVALRCDPISGHVSLYWYRQALGQGPEFLTYFNYEAQQDKSGLPNDRFSAERPEGSISTLTIQRTEQRDSAMYRCASSPHGTGFFKGSYEQYFGPGTRLTVT.

The chain recombines TRBV19 with TRBJ2-2, with a tentative D call TRBD2 (7 bases). Deletions cut 6 bases from V and 4 bases from J, with 12 bases between. The CDR3 has 14 amino acids. Germline V lookup: CDR1 LNHDA, CDR2 SQIVND (reference sequence). The CDR3: CASRMGGRTGELFF. The CDR3 bases are TGTGCCAGTAGAATGGGGGGGCGCACCGGGGAGCTGTTTTTT. Drawing the rest from reference TRBV19 and TRBJ2-2, the complete variable domain is DGGITQSPKYLFRKEGQNVTLSCEQNLNHDAMYWYRQDPGQGLRLIYYSQIVNDFQKGDIAEGYSVSREKKESFPLTVTSAQKNPTAFYLCASRMGGRTGELFFGEGSRLTVL.

V is TRBV6-1 and J is TRBJ1-2; 8 nucleotides agree with TRBD1. The ends lost 7 bases at V and 2 bases at J; junction bases unmatched: 6. The germline gives CDR1 MNHNS, CDR2 SASEGT. This CDR3 is built from 14 residues. The chain's CDR3 is CASKPGQENYGYTF. The DNA of the CDR3 is TGTGCCAGCAAGCCGGGACAGGAGAACTATGGCTACACCTTC.

This clone has only a few counts. V and J are TRBV6-1 and TRBJ1-5; no definite D call. CDR3 size: 15 residues. CDR1 and CDR2 from the germline V gene are MNHNS and SASEGT. V lost 7 bases and J lost 2, with 15 bases in between. The CDR3 DNA follows: TGTGCCAGCACGCCATTTGAAGGAGGCAATCAGCCCCAGCATTTT. This encodes CASTPFEGGNQPQHF.

This clone has a single count. V and J are TRBV28 and TRBJ2-1; 11 bases are a match to TRBD2. CDR3 size: 12 residues. V lost 5 bases, J lost 16 bases, and 7 bases stayed unmatched. Germline V gene data show CDR1 as MDHEN and CDR2 as SYDVKM. The CDR3 DNA is TGTGCCAGCAGTCTTAGCGGGAGGGCCTACTTCTTC. This codes for CASSLSGRAYFF.

This clone was counted only a few times. The gene calls are TRBV5-1 and TRBJ2-3; TRBD1 matches at 11 bases. The CDR3 covers 17 residues. CDR1 is SGHRS and CDR2 is YFSETQ in the germline V gene. V lost 1 base to trimming and J lost 7 bases; unmatched junction nucleotides: 11. CDR3 region: CASSLNFGQGALNTQYF. CDR3 DNA: TGCGCCAGCAGCTTGAACTTCGGACAGGGGGCTTTGAATACGCAGTATTTT.